These 11 T cell receptor beta chains came from one sample sequenced in a study of blood T cells in healthy people across ages. The use of a sample-barcoded 5' primer and a J-beta primer mix characterized a second PCR of 7 to 11 cycles. TCRdb independently ran MiXCR on the 5' RACE reads; one entry per CDR3 protein. This table holds over 950,000 distinct CDR3 sequences, 35% to 40% found once. Sequencing was performed on blood. The receptor set was obtained from a man in his late teens or twenties in good health.

The V gene is TRBV6-1, the J gene TRBJ1-2; D gene uncertain. This CDR3 has 12 amino acids. Between the trimmed V and J ends, which lost 2 bases and 8 bases, there was a span of 9 bases. Germline V CDR1 and CDR2: MNHNS, SASEGT. DNA for the CDR3: TGTGCCAGCAGTGAAAACAGTCGGGGCTACACCTTC. Its translation is CASSENSRGYTF.

The genes are TRBV2 and TRBJ2-7; D may be TRBD1 or TRBD2 (5 bases each). Germline lookup yields CDR1 SNHLY and CDR2 FYNNEI. The CDR3 extends over 13 amino acids. V was pared by 4 bases and J by 3 bases, with 10 bases between. Here the CDR3 DNA reads TGTGCCAGCAGTGGGGGGTGGGACTACGAGCAGTACTTC. This encodes CASSGGWDYEQYF.

This sequence joins TRBV6-2 or TRBV6-3 and TRBJ2-2; D gene uncertain. V was shortened by 0 bases and J by 0 bases, with 17 bases between the two germline ends. The CDR3 is 19 residues long. Germline V lookup: CDR1 MNHEY, CDR2 SVGEGT. CDR3 protein: CASSYSIFDVRPNTGELFF. CDR3 DNA sequence: TGTGCCAGCAGTTACTCGATTTTTGATGTGAGGCCGAACACCGGGGAGCTGTTTTTT.

This clonotype has just a few counts. CDR3 in DNA: TGTGCCAGCAGCCATGGGACAGCTAACTATGGCTACACCTTC. The encoded protein is CASSHGTANYGYTF. This chain links TRBV4-2 with TRBJ1-2, with 7 bases matching TRBD1. The CDR3 totals 14 residues. Germline V CDR1 and CDR2: LGHNA, YNFKEQ. The junction had 1 base not matched to a gene; V was cut back by 3 bases and J by 0 bases.

Turning to this clonotype: An end of the junction differs from the germline gene, which may be a read error. This chain connects TRBV5-1 to TRBJ2-7, with D uncertain. The CDR3 length is 14 residues. The germline CDR1 and CDR2 sequences are SGHRS and YFSETQ. This chain's CDR3 is CASSLGETAYGQYF. In nucleotides, the CDR3 is TGCGCCAGCAGCTTGGGGGAAACCGCTTACGGGCAGTACTTC.

On this clonotype itself: A single base separates this from a much larger clone, so it may be a read error. CDR3 nucleotides: TGTGCCAGCAGCTACGAGCGGGCCTCCTACAATGAGCAGTACTTC. This translates into CASSYERASYNEQYF. J is TRBJ2-5 and V is TRBV4-2, with a possible D match to TRBD2 (6 bases). The V gene lost 5 bases and the J gene lost 11 bases, with 24 bases spanning the gap. Looked up from germline, CDR1 is LGHNA and CDR2 is YNFKEQ. CDR3 size: 15 residues.

Only a few counts were recorded for this clonotype. The chain uses TRBV6-2 or TRBV6-3 and TRBJ1-5; the match to TRBD1 covers 7 bases. The V gene end was trimmed by 5 bases and the J gene end by 4 bases; junction bases not matched to a gene: 8. Germline loops: CDR1 MNHEY, CDR2 SVGEGT. The CDR3 has 15 residues. In DNA form, the CDR3 reads TGTGCCAGCAGTGACCCGACAGGGAGAAATCAGCCCCAGCATTTT. Amino acids: CASSDPTGRNQPQHF.

The rearrangement joins TRBV6-5 to TRBJ1-2; TRBD1 is a possible D gene (5 bases). The CDR3 covers 14 residues. Germline assignment: CDR1 MNHEY and CDR2 SVGAGI. V was trimmed by 4 bases and J by 7 bases, leaving 16 bases between them. The CDR3 reads CASSSTDLMSGYTF. The CDR3 nucleotides read TGTGCCAGCAGTTCGACAGATTTAATGTCTGGCTACACCTTC.

This clonotype has more than one count but fewer than ten. The chain recombines TRBV7-2 with TRBJ2-7; perhaps TRBD1 as D (6 bases). Germline CDR1 SGHTA, CDR2 FQGNSA. This CDR3 is built from 14 residues. Trimming took off 3 bases at V and 3 bases at J, with 12 bases between the two ends. CDR3 DNA sequence: TGTGCCAGCAGCTTGTCAGGGGCCCTCTACGAGCAGTACTTC. This gives the protein CASSLSGALYEQYF.

As concerns this clonotype: Possible read error: a much larger clone is one base away. The chain links TRBV7-2 to TRBJ2-1, with D perhaps assigned TRBD1 or TRBD2 (5 bases each). The better agreement between TRBJ2-7 and the DNA end casts doubt on the J call. CDR1 is SGHTA and CDR2 is FQGNSA in the germline V gene. The CDR3 totals 15 residues. The CDR3, as DNA: TGTGCCAGCTCAACTAGGGGTAACTCCTACAATGAGCAGTACTTC. Translating it yields CASSTRGNSYNEQYF.

The chain combines TRBV15 with TRBJ2-7; D gene uncertain. The J call may be incorrect, as the DNA end agrees better with TRBJ2-5. Germline V lookup: CDR1 LNHNV, CDR2 YYDKDF (reference sequence). The CDR3 is 13 residues long. CDR3 nucleotide sequence: TGTGCCACCAGCAGTTCGAACGGAGAGACCCAGTACTTC. This translates into CATSSSNGETQYF.